These 3 T cell receptor beta chains share one sample of origin, sequenced in a study of T cell responses to AZD1222 COVID-19 vaccine. Profiling relied on immunoSEQ multiplex PCR, and the TCRdb table lists in-frame clones only, not all of them. The profile covers roughly 180,000 clones, with 75% to 90% appearing a single time and roughly 2.5% taken by the ten largest. Here the sequenced sample was peripheral blood, taken on day 0 of AZD1222 vaccination. The receptors originated from an adult in good health.

The chain carries TRBV2 and TRBJ2-1, with D perhaps assigned TRBD1 or TRBD2 (5 bases each). This CDR3 contains 15 residues. The ends were cut back, 4 bases at V and 2 bases at J, with 12 bases in the middle. Germline CDR1 and CDR2: SNHLY and FYNNEI. The CDR3 loop is CASSAEAGTYNEQFF. The CDR3 bases are TGTGCCAGCAGTGCGGAGGCAGGGACCTACAATGAGCAGTTCTTC.

The chain links TRBV6-1 to TRBJ2-5, with 11 bases aligning to TRBD2. The germline gives CDR1 MNHNS, CDR2 SASEGT. CDR3 length equals 17 residues. Unmatched junction bases numbered 10, after V lost 3 bases and J lost 4 bases. Here the CDR3 reads CASSEKIAGGRVETQYF. In DNA form, the CDR3 reads TGTGCCAGCAGTGAGAAAATAGCGGGAGGGCGGGTAGAGACCCAGTACTTC.

The chain links TRBV5-1 to TRBJ2-5, with 7 bases identical to TRBD2. Germline V gene sequence: CDR1 SGHRS, CDR2 YFSETQ. Trimming cost V 0 bases and J 3 bases; bases outside gene matches: 2. This CDR3 is 14 amino acids long. The CDR3 nucleotides are TGCGCCAGCAGCTTGGTGGCGGGGGAAGAGACCCAGTACTTC. Encoded protein: CASSLVAGEETQYF.